The present TCR beta chain was sequenced within a study of cytomegalovirus exposure and HLA in healthy donors. For the study at large: Earlier results showed approximately 110 million unique TCR beta sequences derived from roughly 190 million T cells. Clustering assigned about four fifths of the approximately 390 genotyped donors to the Caucasian-associated ancestry cluster. Findings of the study overall: What a later analysis showed was that several of the most significant clusters appeared linked to common viral pathogens. In a later analysis, specific HLA alleles were associated with 15,000 to 20,000 TCR beta sequences at a 0.05 false discovery rate.

Comments on this clone: Its matching antigen is unknown.

PCR was performed using 60 Vbeta and 13 Jbeta primers. The protocol was immunoSEQ multiplex PCR, while the TCRdb copy is restricted to in-frame clones and leaves out a portion. This table has around 63,000 clones, 60% to 80% appearing once. Germline V gene lookup returns CDR1 LNHDA and CDR2 SQIVND (reference sequence). The CDR3 is 16 amino acids. After removal of 4 bases from V and 1 base from J, the junction contained 4 bases not matched to a gene. The sequenced material came from PBMCs. The chain employs TRBV19 and TRBJ2-2; 9 bases line up with TRBD1. The source of this sequence is a man in his sixties in good health and CMV-seropositive. The CDR3 reads CASSTRGQGNTGELFF. The CDR3 nucleotides read TGTGCCAGTAGTACCCGGGGACAGGGGAACACCGGGGAGCTGTTTTTT. Together with reference TRBV19 and TRBJ2-2, the CDR3 gives the full variable domain: DGGITQSPKYLFRKEGQNVTLSCEQNLNHDAMYWYRQDPGQGLRLIYYSQIVNDFQKGDIAEGYSVSREKKESFPLTVTSAQKNPTAFYLCASSTRGQGNTGELFFGEGSRLTVL.